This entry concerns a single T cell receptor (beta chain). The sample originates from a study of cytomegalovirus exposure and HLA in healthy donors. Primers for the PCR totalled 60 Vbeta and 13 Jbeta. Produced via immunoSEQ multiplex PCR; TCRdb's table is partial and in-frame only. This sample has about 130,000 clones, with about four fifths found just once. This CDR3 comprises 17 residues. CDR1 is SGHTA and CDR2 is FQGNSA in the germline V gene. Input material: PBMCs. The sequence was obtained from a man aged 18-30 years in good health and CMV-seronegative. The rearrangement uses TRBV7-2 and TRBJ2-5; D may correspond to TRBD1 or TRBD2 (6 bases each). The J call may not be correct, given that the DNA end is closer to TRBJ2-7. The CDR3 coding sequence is TGTGCCAGCAGCTCCATATGGAAACAGGGTAAGCGGGACGAGCAGTACTTC. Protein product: CASSSIWKQGKRDEQYF.